This T cell receptor (beta chain) stems from a study of blood T cell repertoires in COVID-19. Study background: Samples representing acute and convalescent COVID-19 were sourced from the United States, Italy and Spain. PBMCs, B-cell-depleted T cells, or T cells provided the cDNA or gDNA that made up the material.

Trimming cost V 2 bases and J 5 bases, with 13 bases left between them. The CDR3 length is 16 residues. CDR1 and CDR2 (germline): SEHNR, FQNEAQ (reference sequence). Authors' data handling: The authors estimated nucleated cell counts from reference gene primer amplification. Repertoires were generated with immunoSEQ multiplex PCR, while TCRdb's copy carries only in-frame clones and drops some. Clone size and the V and J calls come from that table; the DNA yielded D and trimming. The sample includes about 170,000 clones, over 80% of them seen just once. The sequencing input was peripheral blood. This clonotype originated in a woman between 55 and 75 years old with acute or convalescent COVID-19. The chain has TRBV7-9 and TRBJ1-6, with D unresolved. CDR3 in amino acids: CASSLMASSNNSPLHF. As DNA, the CDR3 is TGTGCCAGCAGCTTAATGGCATCGTCGAATAATTCACCCCTCCACTTT. The full variable domain, completed using reference TRBV7-9 and TRBJ1-6, is DTGVSQNPRHKITKRGQNVTFRCDPISEHNRLYWYRQTLGQGPEFLTYFQNEAQLEKSRLLSDRFSAERPKGSFSTLEIQRTEQGDSAMYLCASSLMASSNNSPLHFGNGTRLTVT.